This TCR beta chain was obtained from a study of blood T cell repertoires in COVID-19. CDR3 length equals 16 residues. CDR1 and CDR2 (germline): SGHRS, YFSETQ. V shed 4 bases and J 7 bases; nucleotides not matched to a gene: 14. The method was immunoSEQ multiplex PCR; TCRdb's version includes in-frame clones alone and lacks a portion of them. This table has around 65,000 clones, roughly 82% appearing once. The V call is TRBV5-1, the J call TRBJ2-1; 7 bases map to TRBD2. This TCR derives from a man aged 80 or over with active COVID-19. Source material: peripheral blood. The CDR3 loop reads CASSPLQSSGANEQFF. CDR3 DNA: TGCGCCAGCAGCCCCCTCCAGTCGAGCGGGGCAAATGAGCAGTTCTTC.